These 8 T cell receptor beta chains share one sample of origin, sequenced in a study of identifying expanded T cells in peripheral blood. Generated by immunoSEQ multiplex PCR, the TCRdb table keeps only in-frame clones and is missing some. The sample has approximately 140,000 clones, 70% to 90% seen once; the top ten hold about 8%. What was sequenced was blood. The receptors originated from a person aged 18 to 75 in good health.

The J gene is TRBJ1-3, the V gene TRBV11-2; D is possibly TRBD1 (6 bases). This CDR3 contains 16 residues. V lost 1 base to trimming and J lost 3 bases, with 13 bases between them. Germline values: CDR1 SGHAT, CDR2 FQNNGV. CDR3 sequence (DNA): TGTGCCAGCAGCTTAGGAGTGTCAGGGGTTGGAAACACCATATATTTT. It translates to CASSLGVSGVGNTIYF.

V and J are TRBV12-5 and TRBJ2-7; TRBD1 matches at 10 bases. J lost 6 bases, V lost 7 bases, and 9 bases had no gene match. This CDR3 is 14 amino acids long. Germline CDR1 reads LGHNT; CDR2 reads FRNRAP. The CDR3 loop reads CASAVDRGEGEQYF. The CDR3, as DNA: TGTGCTAGTGCCGTGGACAGGGGGGAGGGCGAGCAGTACTTC.

This clone was counted only a few times. The rearrangement uses TRBV6-5 and TRBJ1-2; weak D call: TRBD1 (6 bases). This CDR3 comprises 14 residues. Germline CDR1 and CDR2: MNHEY and SVGAGI. V shed 5 bases and J shed 6 bases, with 16 bases lying between them. CDR3 sequence: CASSPDRSRHGYTF. CDR3 sequence (DNA): TGTGCCAGCAGTCCCGACAGGAGCAGGCATGGCTACACCTTC.

The chain recombines TRBV6-5 with TRBJ1-5, with a weak D call TRBD1 (5 bases). CDR3 length equals 15 residues. CDR1 and CDR2 from the germline V gene are MNHEY and SVGAGI. The germline V and J ends were trimmed by 0 bases and 4 bases, with 10 bases remaining between them. In DNA, the CDR3 is TGTGCCAGCAGTTACTCGGCGGGACTTAATCAGCCCCAGCATTTT. Translated: CASSYSAGLNQPQHF.

This clone was counted a single time. This chain uses TRBV9 with TRBJ2-3; D might be TRBD1 or TRBD2, each matching 5 bases. Trimming took 6 bases from V and 2 from J, leaving 16 bases between them. The length of the CDR3 is 15 residues. Germline CDR1 and CDR2: SGDLS and YYNGEE. The CDR3 sequence: CASTPGGEHTDTQYF. The CDR3 region has the DNA TGTGCCAGCACCCCTGGGGGAGAGCACACAGATACGCAGTATTTT. Full variable domain (remainder filled in from reference TRBV9 and TRBJ2-3): DSGVTQTPKHLITATGQRVTLRCSPRSGDLSVYWYQQSLDQGLQFLIQYYNGEERAKGNILERFSAQQFPDLHSELNLSSLELGDSALYFCASTPGGEHTDTQYFGPGTRLTVL.

This chain connects TRBV5-1 to TRBJ1-4; D remains unclear. This CDR3 comprises 17 residues. Germline V lookup: CDR1 SGHRS, CDR2 YFSETQ. V was trimmed by 0 bases and J by 2 bases, leaving 14 bases between them. This CDR3 is CASSLGSGRRTNEKLFF. In DNA form, the CDR3 reads TGCGCCAGCAGCTTGGGGTCCGGACGACGCACTAATGAAAAACTGTTTTTT. The whole variable domain, remainder taken from reference TRBV5-1 and TRBJ1-4, is KAGVTQTPRYLIKTRGQQVTLSCSPISGHRSVSWYQQTPGQGLQFLFEYFSETQRNKGNFPGRFSGRQFSNSRSEMNVSTLELGDSALYLCASSLGSGRRTNEKLFFGSGTQLSVL.

The chain is built from TRBV7-3 and TRBJ2-7; D is unresolved. Germline values: CDR1 SGHTA, CDR2 FQGTGA. The CDR3 is 13 amino acids. V was cut by 1 base and J by 6 bases, with 10 bases left in between. The CDR3 spells CASSLIGGAEQYF. The CDR3 DNA reads as TGTGCCAGCAGCTTAATTGGCGGCGCCGAGCAGTACTTC.

The V call is TRBV14, the J call TRBJ1-5; D uncertain. V gave up 0 bases and J gave up 5 bases, with 5 bases separating them. From germline, CDR1 is SGHDN and CDR2 FVKESK. This CDR3 contains 13 residues. This CDR3 is CASSQDRDQPQHF. The CDR3 DNA follows: TGTGCCAGCAGCCAAGATCGTGATCAGCCCCAGCATTTT.